One sample yielded the 11 T cell receptor beta chains listed below, sequenced in a study of CD8 T cells in Susac syndrome (dated by TCRdb to between 2018 and 2020). The protocol used for the library was the immunoSEQ multiplex PCR assay. RNA was extracted using the RNeasy kit, and roughly 0.45 to 1 microgram was reverse transcribed with random hexamers. The raw public data were reprocessed by TCRdb itself: fastp quality trimming at Q25, MiXCR clonotype calling, in-frame beta chains only. Entries that share a CDR3 protein sequence are merged under the most common genes and DNA. Across this sample there are over 140,000 distinct CDR3 sequences, with 85% to 95% seen only once. The ten largest clones represent around 0.15% of the sample. Sequences were obtained from CD4+ T cells from PBMCs. The source is a human donor with Susac syndrome.

The rearrangement uses TRBV30 and TRBJ1-2; no reliable D call. The CDR3 loop spans 14 amino acids. The germline CDR1 and CDR2 sequences are GTSNPN and SVGIG (reference sequence). Trimming cost V 0 bases and J 3 bases, with 11 bases left between them. CDR3 in amino acids: CAWSVAGKDYGYTF. CDR3 coding DNA: TGTGCCTGGAGTGTCGCTGGGAAGGACTATGGCTACACCTTC. The full variable domain, completed using reference TRBV30 and TRBJ1-2, is SQTIHQWPATLVQPVGSPLSLECTVEGTSNPNLYWYRQAAGRGLQLLFYSVGIGQISSEVPQNLSASRPQDRQFILSSKKLLLSDSGFYLCAWSVAGKDYGYTFGSGTRLTVV.

The chain is built from TRBV2 and TRBJ2-3, with D perhaps matching TRBD1 or TRBD2 (5 bases each). V dropped 6 bases and J dropped 8 bases, with 9 bases sitting between them. The CDR3 is 11 residues long. The germline V gene encodes CDR1 SNHLY and CDR2 FYNNEI. CDR3 sequence (DNA): TGTGCCAGCAGCCGGGACGTTACGCAGTATTTT. It translates to CASSRDVTQYF.

The chain employs TRBV20-1 and TRBJ1-5; tentatively, D is TRBD1 (5 bases). The CDR3 loop spans 15 amino acids. Trimming stripped 3 bases from V and 9 bases from J, with 21 bases between. Germline CDR1 DFQATT, CDR2 SNEGSKA (reference sequence). DNA of the CDR3: TGCAGTGCTAGGCCCTCCGGGACTCCCTCGGGGCCCCAGCATTTT. Translating it yields CSARPSGTPSGPQHF.

V usage is TRBV12-3 or TRBV12-4 and J usage is TRBJ2-3, with D perhaps TRBD1 (5 bases). The CDR3 totals 17 residues. The germline V and J ends were trimmed by 2 bases and 4 bases, with 19 bases remaining between them. CDR3 sequence: CASSLLSSRAFADTQYF. CDR3 DNA: TGTGCCAGCAGTTTACTTTCGTCCAGGGCGTTCGCAGATACGCAGTATTTT.

This sequence joins TRBV29-1 and TRBJ1-2, with D maybe TRBD1 (6 bases). V was clipped by 6 bases and J by 8 bases, with 19 bases between them. CDR1 and CDR2 from the germline V gene are SQVTM and ANQGSEA. This CDR3 has 13 residues. CDR3 in amino acids: CSVNPTGPGGYTF. CDR3 nucleotide sequence: TGCAGCGTGAACCCGACAGGACCGGGCGGCTACACCTTC.

V and J are TRBV5-1 and TRBJ2-3; D call uncertain. The V gene's germline CDR1 is SGHRS and CDR2 YFSETQ. The CDR3 is 14 residues long. The V gene lost 0 bases and the J gene lost 5 bases, with 10 bases spanning the gap. The CDR3 loop reads CASSLATAVDTQYF. In nucleotides, the CDR3 is TGCGCCAGCAGCTTGGCCACCGCGGTAGATACGCAGTATTTT.

The chain employs TRBV24-1 and TRBJ2-1; D is undetermined. V gave up 6 bases and J gave up 0 bases, with 14 bases separating them. CDR1 is KGHDR, CDR2 SFDVKD, per germline. The CDR3 has 16 amino acids. This CDR3 reads CATSTLKQASYNEQFF. The CDR3 bases are TGTGCCACCAGTACCCTTAAGCAGGCCTCCTACAATGAGCAGTTCTTC.

The gene calls are TRBV29-1 and TRBJ1-1; D is uncertain. This CDR3 contains 12 residues. Germline-derived CDR1 and CDR2 are SQVTM and ANQGSEA. Trimming pared 6 bases from V and 1 base from J, leaving 9 bases between. CDR3 sequence: CSVRNGNTEAFF. For the CDR3, the DNA is TGCAGCGTCCGAAATGGGAACACTGAAGCTTTCTTT.

The chain is built from TRBV19 and TRBJ2-1; 9 nucleotides line up with TRBD2. The CDR3 spans 15 residues. V shed 1 base, J shed 11 bases, and the junction held 9 bases outside the gene matches. Germline loops: CDR1 LNHDA, CDR2 SQIVND (reference sequence). The CDR3 loop is CASSIGGGRAGKQFF. The CDR3 coding sequence is TGTGCCAGTAGTATAGGAGGCGGGAGGGCCGGCAAGCAGTTCTTC.

The gene calls are TRBV15 and TRBJ2-7; no clear D. V was pared by 0 bases and J by 6 bases, with 6 bases between. Germline V CDR1 and CDR2: LNHNV, YYDKDF (reference sequence). The length of the CDR3 is 12 residues. The CDR3 region is CATSRDLGEQYF. The DNA for the CDR3 is TGTGCCACCAGCAGAGATCTCGGCGAGCAGTACTTC.

The chain joins TRBV20-1 to TRBJ2-3, with D hard to call. This CDR3 is 13 amino acids long. Germline CDR1 DFQATT, CDR2 SNEGSKA (reference sequence). V was pared by 5 bases and J by 1 base, with 10 bases between. The CDR3 loop is CSAVGDRTDTQYF. The CDR3 DNA follows: TGCAGTGCTGTAGGCGACCGCACAGATACGCAGTATTTT.